This TCR beta chain was recovered during a study of control samples from healthy donors and cancer patients. The protocol was immunoSEQ multiplex PCR, while the TCRdb copy is restricted to in-frame clones and leaves out a portion. The table has approximately 100,000 clones, 88% seen once; the top ten hold roughly 13%. Germline V gene lookup returns CDR1 SNHLY and CDR2 FYNNEI. This CDR3 contains 15 residues. The trim removed 5 bases at V and 4 bases at J, leaving 8 bases unmatched. This receptor was taken from a man aged 25-45 years in good health. The sample taken for sequencing was blood. The chain is built from TRBV2 and TRBJ1-1, with 9 nucleotides matching TRBD1. The CDR3, as DNA: TGTGCCAGCAGTACGGACAGGGGAATGGGCACTGAAGCTTTCTTT. It translates to CASSTDRGMGTEAFF.